This TCR beta chain emerged from a study of shared clonotypes between healthy human individuals. Study overall: Every donor yielded three CD4 naive, three CD4 memory, two CD8 naive and one CD8 memory plate.

Generated by immunoSEQ multiplex PCR, the TCRdb table keeps only in-frame clones and is missing some. This sample has a few million clones, with over 85% found just once. Germline lookup yields CDR1 MNHEY and CDR2 SMNVEV (reference sequence). The CDR3 contains 15 residues. V was pared by 2 bases and J by 3 bases, with 4 bases of the junction left unmatched. The source of this sequence is a young man in good health. Some clones in this sample may be carry-over from other donors' samples. Sequenced material: naive CD4+ T cells from PBMCs. Sample subset: CD45RA+ positively selected. V and J are TRBV27 and TRBJ1-1; 9 nucleotides match TRBD1. CDR3 region: CASSLGTGWDTEAFF. CDR3 coding DNA: TGTGCCAGCAGTTTAGGGACAGGGTGGGACACTGAAGCTTTCTTT.